One sample yielded the 24 T cell receptor beta chains listed below, sequenced in a study of T-cell reconstitution after alpha-beta-depleted transplantation in children. For TCRbeta, the library was prepared with unique molecular identifiers. TCRdb re-called the PCR reads through MiXCR, storing one row per CDR3 protein. The sample shows approximately 400,000 distinct CDR3 sequences, roughly 10% of them seen only once. The sample in question was PBMCs from the stem cell graft donor, obtained from the stem cell graft. The receptor set was obtained from a human donor who donated a stem cell graft to a child with acute myeloid leukemia.

This clonotype has only a few counts. V is TRBV6-1 and J is TRBJ2-7; D tentatively reads TRBD1 or TRBD2 (5 bases each). There are 14 residues in the CDR3. The germline V gene encodes CDR1 MNHNS and CDR2 SASEGT. V lost 0 bases and J lost 2, with 8 bases in between. This CDR3 reads CASSEAGTTYEQYV. The CDR3 bases are TGTGCCAGCAGTGAAGCTGGGACCACCTACGAGCAGTACGTC.

J is TRBJ2-3 and V is TRBV30; D perhaps matches TRBD1 (5 bases). V was shortened by 4 bases and J by 1 base, with 9 bases between the two germline ends. Germline CDR1 is GTSNPN and CDR2 is SVGIG (reference sequence). CDR3 length equals 13 residues. The CDR3 region has the DNA TGTGCCTGGAAAGGGGTCGGCACAGATACGCAGTATTTT. Its protein is CAWKGVGTDTQYF.

This chain uses TRBV20-1 with TRBJ2-5; TRBD1 is a possible D gene (5 bases). The CDR3 sequence is 14 residues long. The germline gives CDR1 DFQATT, CDR2 SNEGSKA (reference sequence). V gave up 0 bases and J gave up 0 bases, with 8 bases separating them. CDR3 nucleotides: TGCAGTGCTAGAGATTCAGGGTACCAAGAGACCCAGTACTTC. It is translated as CSARDSGYQETQYF.

This clonotype was detected many times. The gene calls are TRBV6-2 or TRBV6-3 and TRBJ2-7, with TRBD2 identical over 8 bases. This CDR3 is 13 amino acids long. V was pared by 7 bases and J by 2 bases, with 4 bases of the junction left unmatched. The germline V gene has CDR1 MNHEY and CDR2 SVGEGT. CDR3 amino acids: CASNTGGPYEQYF. CDR3 coding DNA: TGTGCCAGCAATACGGGAGGGCCCTACGAGCAGTACTTC.

The chain is built from TRBV20-1 and TRBJ2-1; 14 positions agree with TRBD2. This CDR3 is built from 13 residues. V shed 4 bases and J 9 bases; nucleotides not matched to a gene: 2. Germline V gene sequence: CDR1 DFQATT, CDR2 SNEGSKA (reference sequence). The CDR3 protein is CSAIGTSGSEQFF. DNA of the CDR3: TGCAGTGCTATAGGGACTAGCGGGAGTGAGCAGTTCTTC.

This clonotype was seen repeatedly, ten times or more. The V gene is TRBV29-1, the J gene TRBJ2-5; 14 bases fit TRBD2. The trim removed 4 bases at V and 5 bases at J, leaving 3 bases unmatched. Germline loops: CDR1 SQVTM, CDR2 ANQGSEA. This CDR3 region has 14 residues. The CDR3 region is CSVAGTSGSETQYF. In DNA form, the CDR3 reads TGCAGCGTTGCGGGGACTAGCGGGAGTGAGACCCAGTACTTC.

This clonotype was picked up many times. The V call is TRBV6-5, the J call TRBJ2-1; TRBD2 matches at 13 bases. This CDR3 region has 17 residues. Unmatched junction bases numbered 5, after V lost 2 bases and J lost 4 bases. CDR1 and CDR2 from the germline V gene are MNHEY and SVGAGI. The CDR3 reads CASSYSGLAGVYNEQFF. For the CDR3, the DNA is TGTGCCAGCAGTTACAGTGGACTAGCGGGGGTATACAATGAGCAGTTCTTC.

The chain employs TRBV20-1 and TRBJ2-6, with D perhaps given as TRBD1 or TRBD2 (5 bases each). V was shortened by 2 bases and J by 4 bases, with 12 bases between the two germline ends. The CDR3 covers 15 residues. Germline lookup yields CDR1 DFQATT and CDR2 SNEGSKA (reference sequence). CDR3: CSARSPGAGANVLTF. The CDR3 nucleotides read TGCAGTGCTAGAAGTCCCGGGGCCGGGGCCAACGTCCTGACTTTC.

This clonotype was seen more than once but under ten times. This chain links TRBV12-5 with TRBJ1-4; the match to TRBD1 covers 7 bases. This CDR3 has 13 residues. Germline V gives CDR1 LGHNT, CDR2 FRNRAP. V trimming: 1 base; J trimming: 8 bases; junction bases outside the gene matches: 1. The CDR3 here is CASGLGQGEKLFF. The CDR3 bases are TGTGCTAGTGGTTTGGGACAGGGAGAAAAACTGTTTTTT.

This clonotype was observed once. The conserved phenylalanine or tryptophan normally closing the CDR3 is absent here, so this likely arose from a read error. The genes are TRBV12-3 or TRBV12-4 and TRBJ1-1; D perhaps matches TRBD1 (5 bases). With 6 bases removed from V and 3 bases from J, the gap between germline ends came to 17 bases. The CDR3 is 15 amino acids. CDR3 nucleotide sequence: TGTGCCAGCAGCCCTCCTGGCGTGGGGGACACTGAAGCTTTCTCT. This translates into CASSPPGVGDTEAFS.

This clonotype occurred many times. The chain uses TRBV4-3 and TRBJ2-7; 7 positions match TRBD2. The CDR3 is 15 residues long. V dropped 0 bases and J dropped 3; count of bases not matched to a gene: 5. Germline CDR1 and CDR2: LGHNA and YSLEER. Here the CDR3 reads CASSQEGRGGYEQYF. The DNA for the CDR3 is TGCGCCAGCAGCCAAGAGGGGAGGGGTGGCTACGAGCAGTACTTC.

The chain couples TRBV7-2 to TRBJ2-7; TRBD1 might be the D (6 bases). The ends were cut back, 10 bases at V and 6 bases at J, with 22 bases in the middle. This CDR3 has 14 amino acids. From germline, CDR1 is SGHTA and CDR2 FQGNSA. The CDR3 spells CATKPGEYYIEQYF. CDR3 nucleotides: TGTGCCACCAAGCCAGGGGAGTATTATATCGAGCAGTACTTC.

Written as DNA, the CDR3 is TGTGCCAGCAGTCGAGGGGCAGCGGGAGACCCCAATGAGCAGTTCTTC. The encoded protein is CASSRGAAGDPNEQFF. The chain couples TRBV5-5 to TRBJ2-1; 8 nucleotides match TRBD2. Germline assignment: CDR1 SGHKS and CDR2 YYEKEE (reference sequence). The V gene end was trimmed by 5 bases and the J gene end by 6 bases; junction bases not matched to a gene: 13. There are 16 residues in the CDR3.

The chain uses TRBV10-3 and TRBJ1-1, with 10 bases fitting TRBD1. Germline lookup yields CDR1 ENHRY and CDR2 SYGVKD. Germline trimming cut 4 bases from V and 0 bases from J; bases unmatched to any gene: 14. The CDR3 has 19 amino acids. This chain's CDR3 is CAISVRDRGLNLMNTEAFF. DNA of the CDR3: TGTGCCATCAGTGTTCGGGACAGGGGCTTAAATCTCATGAACACTGAAGCTTTCTTT.

This chain joins TRBV19 and TRBJ2-2, with D uncertain. CDR1 and CDR2 (germline): LNHDA, SQIVND (reference sequence). Trimming removed 3 bases from V and 6 bases from J, with 8 bases in between. This CDR3 has 13 amino acids. CDR3 residues: CASSITGSGELFF. The CDR3 DNA reads TGTGCCAGTAGTATCACCGGGTCCGGGGAGCTGTTTTTT. The variable domain in full, with the rest retrieved from reference TRBV19 and TRBJ2-2, is DGGITQSPKYLFRKEGQNVTLSCEQNLNHDAMYWYRQDPGQGLRLIYYSQIVNDFQKGDIAEGYSVSREKKESFPLTVTSAQKNPTAFYLCASSITGSGELFFGEGSRLTVL.

This clonotype has at least ten counts. The V call is TRBV18, the J call TRBJ1-2; the match to TRBD1 covers 7 bases. V shed 3 bases, J shed 5 bases, and the junction held 9 bases outside the gene matches. This CDR3 has 15 amino acids. Germline CDR1 and CDR2: KGHSH and LQKENI. CDR3 amino acids: CASSPAQGGSYGYTF. Written as DNA, the CDR3 is TGTGCCAGCTCACCCGCTCAGGGGGGGTCTTATGGCTACACCTTC.

This clonotype has just one count. The chain joins TRBV23-1 to TRBJ1-2; D is undetermined. TRBV23-1 is an open reading frame, and its role is uncertain. Deletions cut 0 bases from V and 8 bases from J, with 31 bases between. The CDR3 contains 20 residues. As DNA, the CDR3 is TGCGCCAGCAGTCAATCAACGCAAGAAGTTCATCGGGATCGGCTAGTAGGCTACACCTTC. It translates to CASSQSTQEVHRDRLVGYTF.

The V gene is TRBV21-1, the J gene TRBJ2-3; TRBD1 reflects the table's D call only, with no check against the DNA. TRBV21-1 is marked as a pseudogene. This CDR3 is built from 15 residues. The CDR3 loop reads CASDTGGRGTDTQYF. The CDR3 nucleotides read TGTGCCAGCGACACCGGGGGGCGCGGGACAGATACGCAGTATTTT.

This clonotype was found many times. The genes are TRBV12-3 or TRBV12-4 and TRBJ2-1, with D uncertain. Trimming shortened V by 7 bases and J by 8 bases, and 12 bases separated the two germline ends. The CDR3 loop spans 12 amino acids. In nucleotides, the CDR3 is TGTGCCAGCACCAAGACACTGTATGAGCAGTTCTTC. Translating gives CASTKTLYEQFF.

In this sample, this clonotype turned up many times. This chain links TRBV5-1 with TRBJ2-1, with TRBD2 matching over 7 bases. From germline, CDR1 is SGHRS and CDR2 YFSETQ. This CDR3 has 15 residues. Trimming cost V 4 bases and J 6 bases; bases outside gene matches: 10. CDR3 coding DNA: TGCGCCAGCAGCCCCGGGGTAGCGGGCGGCAATGAGCAGTTCTTC. Translating it yields CASSPGVAGGNEQFF.

This clonotype was seen a few times. The chain recombines TRBV7-2 with TRBJ1-6; D perhaps matches TRBD1 (5 bases). The V end was cut by 5 bases, the J end by 9 bases, with 14 bases between. This CDR3 is built from 14 residues. Germline loops: CDR1 SGHTA, CDR2 FQGNSA. CDR3 sequence: CASSPGYGSSPLHF. The DNA for the CDR3 is TGTGCCAGCAGCCCAGGGTACGGAAGTTCACCCCTCCACTTT. The variable domain in full, with the rest retrieved from reference TRBV7-2 and TRBJ1-6, is GAGVSQSPSNKVTEKGKDVELRCDPISGHTALYWYRQSLGQGLEFLIYFQGNSAPDKSGLPSDRFSAERTGGSVSTLTIQRTQQEDSAVYLCASSPGYGSSPLHFGNGTRLTVT.

This clonotype came up a few times. The V gene is TRBV29-1, the J gene TRBJ2-1, with 7 positions matching TRBD1. Germline CDR1 and CDR2: SQVTM and ANQGSEA. J lost 4 bases, V lost 7 bases, and 10 bases had no gene match. The CDR3 runs to 14 residues. The CDR3 DNA follows: TGCAGCGCACGACAGGGTTCCTCGTACAATGAGCAGTTCTTC. Amino acids: CSARQGSSYNEQFF.

The chain combines TRBV7-9 with TRBJ2-2; D ambiguous. V shed 1 base and J shed 1 base, with 7 bases lying between them. The length of the CDR3 is 15 residues. Germline CDR1 is SEHNR and CDR2 is FQNEAQ (reference sequence). CDR3: CASSLGFRNTGELFF. DNA for the CDR3: TGTGCCAGCAGCTTAGGGTTCCGGAACACCGGGGAGCTGTTTTTT. The whole variable domain, remainder taken from reference TRBV7-9 and TRBJ2-2, is DTGVSQNPRHKITKRGQNVTFRCDPISEHNRLYWYRQTLGQGPEFLTYFQNEAQLEKSRLLSDRFSAERPKGSFSTLEIQRTEQGDSAMYLCASSLGFRNTGELFFGEGSRLTVL.

This clonotype appeared a few times. The rearrangement links TRBV7-3 to TRBJ2-5; maybe TRBD1 (6 bases). CDR1 is SGHTA and CDR2 is FQGTGA in the germline V gene. Deletions cut 5 bases from V and 5 bases from J, with 15 bases between. The CDR3 spans 14 residues. This CDR3 is CASSPSGGGETQYF. The CDR3 nucleotides read TGTGCCAGCAGCCCTAGTGGGGGCGGGGAGACCCAGTACTTC.